The rows below give T cell receptor beta chains drawn from one sample of a study of T cells in Graves' hyperthyroidism and ophthalmopathy. TCRdb ran MiXCR on the multiplex PCR reads and lists one entry per CDR3 protein. The sample has fewer than 350,000 distinct CDR3 sequences, approximately 12% seen once. The specimen sequenced was blood. Receptor source: a woman aged 30 to 39 with Graves' hyperthyroidism that later progressed to Graves' ophthalmopathy. The CDR3 runs from the conserved cysteine through the conserved F or W. The D gene is left open where the match is weak. Clone sizes are given selectively: once, few, many, or a class where the clone is expanded.

j_call: TRBJ1-4; d_call: NA; v_call: TRBV6-4; clone_size: NA; cdr3_nt: TGTGCCAGCAGTGACGCCGGGACGGATGCAACTAATGAAAAACTGTTTTTT; cdr3_aa: CASSDAGTDATNEKLFF
j_call: TRBJ2-1; d_call: TRBD2; v_call: TRBV5-1; clone_size: many; cdr3_nt: TGCGCCAGCAGCTTGGGTCCCCCAAGTACTAGCGGGAGTGAGAATGAGCAGTTCTTC; cdr3_aa: CASSLGPPSTSGSENEQFF
j_call: TRBJ2-5; d_call: NA; v_call: TRBV28; clone_size: many; cdr3_nt: TGTGCCAGCAGTCCCCAGGGGGTAGCGGTGATCCAAGAGACCCAGTACTTC; cdr3_aa: CASSPQGVAVIQETQYF
j_call: TRBJ2-7; d_call: NA; v_call: TRBV7-2; clone_size: many; cdr3_nt: TGTGCCAGCAGCTCCCAGAAATCCCGCGAGCAGTACTTC; cdr3_aa: CASSSQKSREQYF
j_call: TRBJ2-3; d_call: NA; v_call: TRBV10-3; clone_size: many; cdr3_nt: TGTGCCATCAGTGAGAGGGGGGAGTGGGATACGCAGTATTTT; cdr3_aa: CAISERGEWDTQYF
j_call: TRBJ2-1; d_call: TRBD2; v_call: TRBV19; clone_size: few; cdr3_nt: TGTGCCAGTGGACTAGCGGGGGGGTCCTACAATGAGCAGTTCTTC; cdr3_aa: CASGLAGGSYNEQFF
j_call: TRBJ1-3; d_call: NA; v_call: TRBV29-1; clone_size: NA; cdr3_nt: TGCAGCGTTGATAGCCCGGGCCAAAACACCATATATTTT; cdr3_aa: CSVDSPGQNTIYF
j_call: TRBJ1-2; d_call: NA; v_call: TRBV2; clone_size: many; cdr3_nt: TGTGCCAGCAGTGAGAGGGGGGTACAGCTCTTCTATGGCTACACCTTC; cdr3_aa: CASSERGVQLFYGYTF
j_call: TRBJ2-3; d_call: NA; v_call: TRBV10-3; clone_size: many; cdr3_nt: TGTGCCATCAGTGAACCGGGACTTCCCACAGATACGCAGTATTTT; cdr3_aa: CAISEPGLPTDTQYF
j_call: TRBJ1-2; d_call: NA; v_call: TRBV20-1; clone_size: many; cdr3_nt: TGCAGTGCTAGTCTTCAGAGCTATGGCTACACCTTC; cdr3_aa: CSASLQSYGYTF
j_call: TRBJ2-2; d_call: NA; v_call: TRBV7-9; clone_size: few; cdr3_nt: TGTGCCAGCAGCCCGCAAAGTGTAGAGTGGACCGGGGAGCTGTTTTTT; cdr3_aa: CASSPQSVEWTGELFF
j_call: TRBJ2-2; d_call: NA; v_call: TRBV18; clone_size: few; cdr3_nt: TGTGCCAGCATCGGAGGCCAGGGGGGGATGCGGACCGGGGAGCTGTTTTTT; cdr3_aa: CASIGGQGGMRTGELFF
j_call: TRBJ2-7; d_call: TRBD1; v_call: TRBV5-1; clone_size: many; cdr3_nt: TGCGCCAGCAGCACAGGGACAGGGGCCTCCTACGAGCAGTACTTC; cdr3_aa: CASSTGTGASYEQYF
j_call: TRBJ2-3; d_call: TRBD2; v_call: TRBV4-3; clone_size: NA; cdr3_nt: TGCGCCAGCAGCCAAGGGATAGCGGGAGCAGGGGCAGATACGCAGTATTTT; cdr3_aa: CASSQGIAGAGADTQYF
j_call: TRBJ2-7; d_call: NA; v_call: TRBV28; clone_size: many; cdr3_nt: TGTGCCAGCATTAAAGGTAGATCCTACGAGCAGTACTTC; cdr3_aa: CASIKGRSYEQYF
j_call: TRBJ2-5; d_call: NA; v_call: TRBV5-1; clone_size: many; cdr3_nt: TGCGCCAGCAGCTTGCTAATTGGGAGCGATGAGACCCAGTACTTC; cdr3_aa: CASSLLIGSDETQYF
j_call: TRBJ2-5; d_call: TRBD1; v_call: TRBV19; clone_size: many; cdr3_nt: TGTGCCAGTAGCTGGGTTAAGGGACAGGGCCAAGAGACCCAGTACTTC; cdr3_aa: CASSWVKGQGQETQYF
j_call: TRBJ2-3; d_call: NA; v_call: TRBV9; clone_size: NA; cdr3_nt: TGTGCCAGCAGCGCGAGACAACCAGGAGGAGATACGCAGTATTTT; cdr3_aa: CASSARQPGGDTQYF
j_call: TRBJ1-5; d_call: TRBD1; v_call: TRBV28; clone_size: many; cdr3_nt: TGTGCCAGCAGTTTGCTCGGACAGGGGGACAGCAATCAGCCCCAGCATTTT; cdr3_aa: CASSLLGQGDSNQPQHF
j_call: TRBJ2-2; d_call: NA; v_call: TRBV5-5; clone_size: many; cdr3_nt: TGTGCCAGCAGCTTGGCAGGACAAGGCACCGGGGAGCTGTTTTTT; cdr3_aa: CASSLAGQGTGELFF
j_call: TRBJ1-1; d_call: TRBD1; v_call: TRBV30; clone_size: many; cdr3_nt: TGTGCCTGGAGCCCTACAGGGGGCTGGACTGAAGCTTTCTTT; cdr3_aa: CAWSPTGGWTEAFF
j_call: TRBJ2-1; d_call: NA; v_call: TRBV13; clone_size: many; cdr3_nt: TGTGCCAGCAGCCAAAGGGGGGGAGCCAATGAGCAGTTCTTC; cdr3_aa: CASSQRGGANEQFF
j_call: TRBJ1-5; d_call: NA; v_call: TRBV28; clone_size: many; cdr3_nt: TGTGCCAGCAATTCCCTTATCTACGATAAGAGCAATCAGCCCCAGCATTTT; cdr3_aa: CASNSLIYDKSNQPQHF
j_call: TRBJ2-1; d_call: NA; v_call: TRBV10-3; clone_size: many; cdr3_nt: TGTGCCATCAGTGATGTGGCAAATGAGCAGTTCTTC; cdr3_aa: CAISDVANEQFF
j_call: TRBJ2-1; d_call: NA; v_call: TRBV27; clone_size: NA; cdr3_nt: TGTGCCAGCAGAAGCTCACCCTCCTACAATGAGCAGTTCTTC; cdr3_aa: CASRSSPSYNEQFF
j_call: TRBJ1-2; d_call: NA; v_call: TRBV30; clone_size: many; cdr3_nt: TGTGCCTGGACCTCCGGGGGGGCGCCCGGCTACACCTTC; cdr3_aa: CAWTSGGAPGYTF
j_call: TRBJ2-3; d_call: TRBD1; v_call: TRBV7-2; clone_size: many; cdr3_nt: TGTGCCAGCAGCTTAAGAGGGTGGGGGCAGGGGGCAAGTACAGATACGCAGTATTTT; cdr3_aa: CASSLRGWGQGASTDTQYF
j_call: TRBJ2-2; d_call: TRBD2; v_call: TRBV7-8; clone_size: many; cdr3_nt: TGTGCCAGCAGCTTAATCGGCGGGAGAATCAGCACCGGGGAGCTGTTTTTT; cdr3_aa: CASSLIGGRISTGELFF
j_call: TRBJ2-3; d_call: NA; v_call: TRBV27; clone_size: many; cdr3_nt: TGTGCCAGCAACCGAACCTGGGGACTTAACACAGATACGCAGTATTTT; cdr3_aa: CASNRTWGLNTDTQYF
j_call: TRBJ2-7; d_call: NA; v_call: TRBV5-4; clone_size: NA; cdr3_nt: TGTGCCAGCAGCCGCGATCTCCGATACGAGCAGTACTTC; cdr3_aa: CASSRDLRYEQYF
j_call: TRBJ1-2; d_call: NA; v_call: TRBV20-1; clone_size: few; cdr3_nt: TGCAGTGCTAGTCCCGGGAAGGATGGCTACACCTTC; cdr3_aa: CSASPGKDGYTF
j_call: TRBJ2-3; d_call: TRBD2; v_call: TRBV7-9; clone_size: many; cdr3_nt: TGTGCCTCCAGGACTAGCGGGAGAGAGAGCACAGATACGCAGTATTTT; cdr3_aa: CASRTSGRESTDTQYF
j_call: TRBJ2-3; d_call: NA; v_call: TRBV7-2; clone_size: many; cdr3_nt: TGTGCCAGCAACCCGCGTCCAGTGGCAGATACGCAGTATTTT; cdr3_aa: CASNPRPVADTQYF
j_call: TRBJ2-3; d_call: NA; v_call: TRBV20-1; clone_size: NA; cdr3_nt: TGCAGTGCTCAGAGCATAGGGGAGAGCACAGATACGCAGTATTTT; cdr3_aa: CSAQSIGESTDTQYF
j_call: TRBJ2-2; d_call: TRBD2; v_call: TRBV6-4; clone_size: few; cdr3_nt: TGTGCCAGCAGTGAAAGCGGGAGGGCCCTAAACACCGGGGAGCTGTTTTTT; cdr3_aa: CASSESGRALNTGELFF
j_call: TRBJ2-7; d_call: NA; v_call: TRBV28; clone_size: many; cdr3_nt: TGTGCCATCCGCAGGGATTACGAGCAGTACTTC; cdr3_aa: CAIRRDYEQYF
j_call: TRBJ2-1; d_call: NA; v_call: TRBV24-1; clone_size: many; cdr3_nt: TGTGCCACCAGTGACAGCACGACCGATGAGCAGTTCTTC; cdr3_aa: CATSDSTTDEQFF
j_call: TRBJ1-2; d_call: NA; v_call: TRBV9; clone_size: few; cdr3_nt: TGTGCCAGCAGTGGGGCAGGGAGTCCTTATGGCTACACCTTC; cdr3_aa: CASSGAGSPYGYTF
j_call: TRBJ2-1; d_call: NA; v_call: TRBV11-3; clone_size: many; cdr3_nt: TGTGCCAGCAGCTTCGGGGAGATGTCCTACAATGAGCAGTTCTTC; cdr3_aa: CASSFGEMSYNEQFF
j_call: TRBJ2-7; d_call: NA; v_call: TRBV4-1; clone_size: once; cdr3_nt: TGCGCCAGCAGCCAAGCCGCGGCTACCTCCTACGAGCAGTACTTC; cdr3_aa: CASSQAAATSYEQYF
j_call: TRBJ1-1; d_call: NA; v_call: TRBV7-2; clone_size: many; cdr3_nt: TGTGCCAGCAGCTTAGGTGGTGTGGGCACTGAAGCTTTCTTT; cdr3_aa: CASSLGGVGTEAFF
j_call: TRBJ2-3; d_call: NA; v_call: TRBV7-3; clone_size: many; cdr3_nt: TGTGCCAGCAGCTTAAGTACAGAAAACACAGATACGCAGTATTTT; cdr3_aa: CASSLSTENTDTQYF
j_call: TRBJ2-7; d_call: TRBD2; v_call: TRBV9; clone_size: NA; cdr3_nt: TGTGCCAGCAGCGTAGGGGTAGCGGGCAATGAGCAGTACTTC; cdr3_aa: CASSVGVAGNEQYF
j_call: TRBJ2-3; d_call: NA; v_call: TRBV5-5; clone_size: many; cdr3_nt: TGTGCCAGCAGCTTTGGAGGGGAGGTGGATACGCAGTATTTT; cdr3_aa: CASSFGGEVDTQYF
j_call: TRBJ1-1; d_call: NA; v_call: TRBV28; clone_size: many; cdr3_nt: TGTGCCAGCCGCCTCCAGCAGAGGGAAGCTTTCTTT; cdr3_aa: CASRLQQREAFF
j_call: TRBJ1-5; d_call: NA; v_call: TRBV6-7; clone_size: NA; cdr3_nt: TGTGCCAGCAGTTACCCCTCCGGGTTTAAGTCGGAGCAGCCCCAGCATTTT; cdr3_aa: CASSYPSGFKSEQPQHF